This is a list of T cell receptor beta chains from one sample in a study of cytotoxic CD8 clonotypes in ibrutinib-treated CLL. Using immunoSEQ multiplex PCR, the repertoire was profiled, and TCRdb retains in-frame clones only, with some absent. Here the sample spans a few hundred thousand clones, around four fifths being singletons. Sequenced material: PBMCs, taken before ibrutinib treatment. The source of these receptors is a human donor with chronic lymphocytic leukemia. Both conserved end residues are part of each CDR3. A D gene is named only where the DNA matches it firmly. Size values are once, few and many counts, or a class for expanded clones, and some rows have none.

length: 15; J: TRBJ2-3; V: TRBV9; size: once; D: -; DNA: TGTGCCAGCAGCGTAACAGGGTTACGCACAGATACGCAGTATTTT; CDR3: CASSVTGLRTDTQYF
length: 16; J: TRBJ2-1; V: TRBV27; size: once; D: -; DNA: TGTGCCAGCAGTCGTCTAGGGGAGAGCTCCTACAATGAGCAGTTCTTC; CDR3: CASSRLGESSYNEQFF
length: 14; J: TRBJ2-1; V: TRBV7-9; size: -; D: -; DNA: TGTGCCAGCAGCTTAGTCTCAGCATACAATGAGCAGTTCTTC; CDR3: CASSLVSAYNEQFF
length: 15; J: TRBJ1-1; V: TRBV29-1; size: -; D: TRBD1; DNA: TGCAGCGCCAGGGGGGCGGCCGCGGGGAACACTGAAGCTTTCTTT; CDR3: CSARGAAAGNTEAFF
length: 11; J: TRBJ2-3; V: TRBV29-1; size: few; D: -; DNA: TGCAGCGTTACGGACACAGATACGCAGTATTTT; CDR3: CSVTDTDTQYF
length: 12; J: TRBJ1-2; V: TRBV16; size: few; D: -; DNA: TGTGCCAGCAGCCATGACAGCCGCGGCTACACCTTC; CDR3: CASSHDSRGYTF
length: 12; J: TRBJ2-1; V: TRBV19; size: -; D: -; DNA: TGTGCCAGTAGTATAGGCGGGAATGAGCAGTTCTTC; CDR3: CASSIGGNEQFF
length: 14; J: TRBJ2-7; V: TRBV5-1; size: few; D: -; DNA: TGCGCCAGCAGCTTGGTTGACAACTCCTACGAGCAGTACTTC; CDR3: CASSLVDNSYEQYF
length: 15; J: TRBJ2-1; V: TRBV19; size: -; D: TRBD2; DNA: TGTGCCAGTAGTATACCTTTGAGCGGGAAAAATGAGCAGTTCTTC; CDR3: CASSIPLSGKNEQFF
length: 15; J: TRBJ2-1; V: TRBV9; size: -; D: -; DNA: TGTGCCAGCAGCTCGGACCCGAGCTCCTACAATGAGCAGTTCTTC; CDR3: CASSSDPSSYNEQFF
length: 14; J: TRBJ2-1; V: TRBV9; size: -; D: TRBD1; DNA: TGTGCCAGCAGCGTACAGGGGGCCAGCGATGAGCAGTTCTTC; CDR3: CASSVQGASDEQFF
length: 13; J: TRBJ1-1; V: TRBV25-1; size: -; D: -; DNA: TGTGCCAGCCTACAGGGTGCGAACACTGAAGCTTTCTTT; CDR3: CASLQGANTEAFF
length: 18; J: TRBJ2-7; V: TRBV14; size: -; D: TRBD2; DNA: TGTGCCAGCAGCCAACATCGTTTCCAGCGGGGAACATCCTACGAGCAGTACTTC; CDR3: CASSQHRFQRGTSYEQYF
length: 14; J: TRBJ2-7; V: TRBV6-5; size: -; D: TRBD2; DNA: TGTGCCAGCATGCAAGCGGGACTGTCCTACGAGCAGTACTTC; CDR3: CASMQAGLSYEQYF
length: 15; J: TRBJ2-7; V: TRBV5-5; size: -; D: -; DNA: TGTGCCAGCAGCTTAAGAGTGAGTTTAACCTACGAGCAGTACTTC; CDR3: CASSLRVSLTYEQYF
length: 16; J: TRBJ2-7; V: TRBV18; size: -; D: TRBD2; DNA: TGTGCCAGCTCAGCCTTTGGTCTAGCGGAGCCCTACGAGCAGTACTTC; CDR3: CASSAFGLAEPYEQYF
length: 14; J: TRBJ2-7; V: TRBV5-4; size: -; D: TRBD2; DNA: TGTGCCAGCAAGGTAGAAGCGGGAGCCTACGAGCAGTACTTC; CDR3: CASKVEAGAYEQYF